This T cell receptor beta chain was obtained from a study of beta chain features in type 1 diabetes (dated by TCRdb to between 2018 and 2020). General notes on the study: Patients and healthy donors did not differ in mean age, gender distribution, total cell number or subset yield. A total of 100 million to 110 million sorted cells were examined across all samples, and a strong correlation was observed between cell number per subset and RNA yield. In the study, TCRB repertoires of sorted circulating CD4+ T cell subsets from recently diagnosed type 1 diabetes patients were compared with those of matched healthy donors. Naive and central memory subsets were obtained from all 30 or so donors, but regulatory and stem cell-like memory subsets were isolated from only 8 patients and roughly eight healthy donors.

The entire isolated RNA was reverse transcribed using the High Capacity cDNA Reverse Transcription Kit, and thus expressed TCRB transcripts were sequenced. Deep immunoSEQ sequencing was performed on naive, central memory and regulatory T cell samples, with an average of roughly 3.5 million total reads per sample. Sorted cells were lysed in RLT buffer and RNA was extracted with DNase-treated RNeasy Micro or Mini kits, depending on cell number. To prevent cross-contamination, each cell subset was processed individually, whereas patient and healthy donor samples were processed jointly. The immunoSEQ multiplex PCR was used to amplify TCRB sequences from cDNA, yielding 87-bp fragments that span the CDR3 region. Amplicons were sequenced on the Illumina HiSeq platform. Processing in the source paper ran as follows. Synthetic template baselines were used to correct PCR bias computationally, reads within Hamming distance 2 were collapsed together, and singletons that could not be merged were discarded. Reads were aligned against IMGT to assign V, D and J genes, CDR3 length and insertions or deletions at six rearrangement sites. Within each subset, clonotype counts were normalized to the number of sorted cells before true diversity and Gini coefficients were calculated with the tcR R package. The overlap coefficient, calculated on TCRB nucleotide sequences, was used to quantify repertoire sharing. Out-of-frame TCRB sequences from naive cells were analyzed as a proxy for the pre-selection repertoire. The clones in this table, taken by TCRdb from immuneACCESS, are in-frame only. Not every clone is retained; where verified, under half of the shortfall comes from an unresolved V gene, and the cause of the rest is unknown. V and J calls and clone size come straight from that table; D and trimming were deduced from the DNA. The sample data list almost 350,000 clones, and about 20% of these were observed just once. 0.035% to 0.05% of the sample rests with the top ten.

Regarding this clone: Its target antigen remains unknown. Per-nucleotide qualities are absent, and no much larger clonotype sits a single base away.

As encoded in the germline V gene, CDR1 is SNHLY while CDR2 is FYNNEI. V is cut by 4 bases and J by 2 bases, and the space between the germline ends is 15 bases. Measured from the cysteine to the phenylalanine, the CDR3 is 15 residues long. Just CDR3 DNA is preserved here, 45 bases in frame from base 1. What the work shows at the level of the full study, not this receptor alone: Patients with type 1 diabetes made fewer insertions and deleted more nucleotides at VDJ recombination sites, implying thymic rearrangement abnormalities. Shorter templates might have been favored by PCR, but patient and control samples were amplified and corrected together, so both groups would have been affected equally by any skew. Because the HLA sub-analyses included only small numbers of individuals, any influence of HLA type on TCRB rearrangement was left unresolved. Because cDNA was sequenced instead of genomic DNA, activated cells with high expression could be over-represented, although the groups did not differ in activation or CD3 levels. Naive, central memory and regulatory TCRB repertoires appeared more similar among patients than among healthy donors. In all four CD4+ subsets, TCRB CDR3 length was moderately but significantly shorter in type 1 diabetes patients.

A single peripheral blood draw of approximately 110 mL on average was collected from each donor into heparinised tubes. A BD FACSAria II was used to sort naive, central memory, regulatory and stem cell-like memory CD4+ T cells with a panel that included CD45RO, CCR7, CD25, CD127, CD95 and CD27. Purity was above 95% for every sorted population. PBMCs were isolated right away by Lymphoprep density gradient centrifugation and were stained directly, without culture. Samples were stained and sorted in pairs, with one healthy donor and one patient per experiment, so that batch effects were minimized. Sequences were obtained from naive CD4+ T cells from blood. What this sample's cell subset or site label stands for: true naive CD4+ T cells. The receptor chain draws on TRBV2 and TRBJ2-7; the D gene is possibly TRBD2, with 7 bases matching. This TCR derives from a woman aged 18-29 years in good health. The CDR3 sequence is CASSVETRGPYEQYF. The DNA is as follows: TGTGCCAGCAGTGTAGAGACGCGGGGGCCCTACGAGCAGTACTTC.